Presented here are 2 T cell receptor beta chains from one specimen sequenced in a study of a mutant IDH1 vaccine in newly diagnosed glioma. Stated time point: baseline, week 1 (first vaccination visit). Treatment meaning: pre-vaccination baseline after standard-of-care therapy. Sequencing was performed with immunoSEQ multiplex PCR; in TCRdb, only in-frame clones are kept and a portion is missing. Of tens of thousands of clones listed, roughly nine tenths are singletons. Sequencing used PBMCs, obtained from a glioma patient treated with radiotherapy, temozolomide or both. The receptors derive from a middle-aged woman with glioma.

The V call is TRBV27, the J call TRBJ1-5; 10 bases fit TRBD1. The germline gives CDR1 MNHEY, CDR2 SMNVEV (reference sequence). The CDR3 sequence is 14 residues long. The V gene end was trimmed by 6 bases and the J gene end by 5 bases; junction bases not matched to a gene: 4. CDR3 residues: CASSSGQGYQPQHF. For the CDR3, the DNA is TGTGCCAGCAGCTCGGGACAGGGGTATCAGCCCCAGCATTTT.

The rearrangement links TRBV2 to TRBJ2-7; 11 bases map to TRBD1. The CDR3 runs to 13 residues. The V gene end was trimmed by 6 bases and the J gene end by 6 bases; junction bases not matched to a gene: 4. Germline CDR1 reads SNHLY; CDR2 reads FYNNEI. This chain's CDR3 is CASSRDRGSEQYF. CDR3 DNA: TGTGCCAGCAGCCGGGACAGGGGGTCCGAGCAGTACTTC.